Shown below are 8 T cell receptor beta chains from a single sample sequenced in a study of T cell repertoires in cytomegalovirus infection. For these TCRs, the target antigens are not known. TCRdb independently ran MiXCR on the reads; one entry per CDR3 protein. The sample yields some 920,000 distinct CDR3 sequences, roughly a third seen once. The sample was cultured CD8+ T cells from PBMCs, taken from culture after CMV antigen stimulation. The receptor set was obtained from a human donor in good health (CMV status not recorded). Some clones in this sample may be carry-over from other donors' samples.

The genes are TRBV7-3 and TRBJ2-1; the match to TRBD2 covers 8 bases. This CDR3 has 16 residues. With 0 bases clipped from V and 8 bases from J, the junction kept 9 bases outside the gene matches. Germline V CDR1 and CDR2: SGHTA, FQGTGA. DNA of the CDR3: TGTGCCAGCAGCTTAACCGGGGGGGACCCTATGGATGAGCAGTTCTTC. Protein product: CASSLTGGDPMDEQFF. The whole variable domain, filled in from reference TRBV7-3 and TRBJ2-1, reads GAGVSQTPSNKVTEKGKYVELRCDPISGHTALYWYRQSLGQGPEFLIYFQGTGAADDSGLPNDRFFAVRPEGSVSTLKIQRTERGDSAVYLCASSLTGGDPMDEQFFGPGTRLTVL.

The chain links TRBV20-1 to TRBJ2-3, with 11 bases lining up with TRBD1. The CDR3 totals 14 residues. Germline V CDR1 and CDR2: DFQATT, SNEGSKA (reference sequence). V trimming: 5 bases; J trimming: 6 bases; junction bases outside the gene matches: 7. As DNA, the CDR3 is TGCAGTGCTGTCCGGGACAGGGGGAAGGATACGCAGTATTTT. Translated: CSAVRDRGKDTQYF.

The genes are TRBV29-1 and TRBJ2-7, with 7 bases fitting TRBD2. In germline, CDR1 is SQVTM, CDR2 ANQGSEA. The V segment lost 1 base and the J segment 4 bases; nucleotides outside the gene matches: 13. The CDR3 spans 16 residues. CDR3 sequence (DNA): TGCAGCGTTGAAGGCCGGGGGGATTGGGGAGGATACGAGCAGTACTTC. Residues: CSVEGRGDWGGYEQYF.

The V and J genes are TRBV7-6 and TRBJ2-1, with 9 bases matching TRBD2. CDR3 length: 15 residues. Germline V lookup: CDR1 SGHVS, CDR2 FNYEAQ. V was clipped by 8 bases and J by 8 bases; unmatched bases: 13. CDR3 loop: CASRLGGGAVDEQFF. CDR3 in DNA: TGTGCCAGCCGCCTCGGCGGGGGGGCAGTCGATGAGCAGTTCTTC.

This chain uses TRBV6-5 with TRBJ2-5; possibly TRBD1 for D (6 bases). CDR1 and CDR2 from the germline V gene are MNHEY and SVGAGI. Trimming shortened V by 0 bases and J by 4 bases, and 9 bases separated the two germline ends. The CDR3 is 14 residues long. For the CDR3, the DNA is TGTGCCAGCAGTTACTCGACAGGATTAGAGACCCAGTACTTC. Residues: CASSYSTGLETQYF.

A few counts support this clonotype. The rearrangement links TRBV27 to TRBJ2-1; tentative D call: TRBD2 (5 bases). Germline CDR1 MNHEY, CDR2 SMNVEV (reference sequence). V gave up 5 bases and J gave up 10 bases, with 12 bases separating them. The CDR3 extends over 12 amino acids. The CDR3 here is CASSKPGNEQFF. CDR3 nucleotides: TGTGCCAGCAGTAAACCGGGGAACGAGCAGTTCTTC.

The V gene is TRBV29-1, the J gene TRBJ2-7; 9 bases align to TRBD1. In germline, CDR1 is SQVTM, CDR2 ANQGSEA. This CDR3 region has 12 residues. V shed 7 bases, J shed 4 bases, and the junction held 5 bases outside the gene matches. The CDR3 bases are TGCAGCGCCCGGACAGGGGAGTACGAGCAGTACTTC. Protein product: CSARTGEYEQYF.

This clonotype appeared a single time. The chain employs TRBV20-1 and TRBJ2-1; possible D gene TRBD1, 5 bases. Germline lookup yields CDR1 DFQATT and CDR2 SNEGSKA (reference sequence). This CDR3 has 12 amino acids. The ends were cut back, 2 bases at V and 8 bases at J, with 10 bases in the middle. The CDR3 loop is CSARRQGYEQFF. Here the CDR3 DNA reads TGCAGTGCTAGAAGGCAGGGCTATGAGCAGTTCTTC.